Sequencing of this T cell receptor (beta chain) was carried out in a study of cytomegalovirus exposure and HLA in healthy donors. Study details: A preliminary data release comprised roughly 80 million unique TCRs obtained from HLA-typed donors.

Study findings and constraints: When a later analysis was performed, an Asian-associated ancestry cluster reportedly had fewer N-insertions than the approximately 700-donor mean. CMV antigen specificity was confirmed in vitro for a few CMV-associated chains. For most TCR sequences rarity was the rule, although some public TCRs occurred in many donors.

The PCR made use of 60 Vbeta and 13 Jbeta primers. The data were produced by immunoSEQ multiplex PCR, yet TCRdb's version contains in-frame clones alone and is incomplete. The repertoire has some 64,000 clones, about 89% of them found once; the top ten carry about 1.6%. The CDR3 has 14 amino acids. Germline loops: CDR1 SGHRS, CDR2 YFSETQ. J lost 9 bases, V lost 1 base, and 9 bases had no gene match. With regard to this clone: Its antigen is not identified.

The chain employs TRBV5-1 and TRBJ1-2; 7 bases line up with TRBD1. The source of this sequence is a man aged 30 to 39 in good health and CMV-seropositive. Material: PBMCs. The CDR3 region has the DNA TGCGCCAGCAGCTTGAAAACAGGGGCACCCAGCTACACCTTC. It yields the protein CASSLKTGAPSYTF.